This T cell receptor beta chain was captured in a study of T cells after yellow fever vaccination. TCRdb called the 5' RACE reads again in MiXCR, with one record for every CDR3 protein. This table holds 340,000 or so distinct CDR3 sequences, about 12% found once. This receptor was taken from a man aged 18-30 years who received the YFV17D yellow fever vaccine. The sample consisted of CD4+ T cells sorted from PBMCs, taken 15 days after the yellow fever booster vaccination.

CDR3 sequence: CASSPGTLPEQYF. CDR3 in DNA: TGCGCCAGCAGCCCCGGGACCCTCCCAGAGCAGTACTTC. The chain links TRBV5-1 to TRBJ2-7, with D tentatively TRBD1 or TRBD2 (5 bases each). The CDR3 is made up of 13 amino acids. The germline V gene encodes CDR1 SGHRS and CDR2 YFSETQ. Trimming took 4 bases from V and 7 from J, leaving 15 bases between them. Together with reference TRBV5-1 and TRBJ2-7, the CDR3 gives the full variable domain: KAGVTQTPRYLIKTRGQQVTLSCSPISGHRSVSWYQQTPGQGLQFLFEYFSETQRNKGNFPGRFSGRQFSNSRSEMNVSTLELGDSALYLCASSPGTLPEQYFGPGTRLTVT.